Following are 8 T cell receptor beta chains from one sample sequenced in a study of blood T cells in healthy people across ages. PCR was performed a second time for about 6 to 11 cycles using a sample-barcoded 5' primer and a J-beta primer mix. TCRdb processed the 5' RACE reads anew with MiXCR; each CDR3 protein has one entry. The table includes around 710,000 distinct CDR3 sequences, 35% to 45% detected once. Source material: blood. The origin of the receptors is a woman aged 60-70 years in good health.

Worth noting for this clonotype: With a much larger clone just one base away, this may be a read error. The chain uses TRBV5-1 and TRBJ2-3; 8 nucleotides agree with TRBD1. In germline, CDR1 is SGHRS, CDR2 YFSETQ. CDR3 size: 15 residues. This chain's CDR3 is CANSLDRVGTDTQYF. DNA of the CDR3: TGCGCCAACAGCCTGGACAGGGTTGGCACAGATACGCAGTATTTT.

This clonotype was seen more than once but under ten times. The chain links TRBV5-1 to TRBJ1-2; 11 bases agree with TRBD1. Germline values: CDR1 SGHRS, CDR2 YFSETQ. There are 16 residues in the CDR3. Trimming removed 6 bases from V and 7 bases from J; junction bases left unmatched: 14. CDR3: CASKKIGGQGVFGYTF. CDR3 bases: TGCGCCAGCAAAAAAATTGGGGGACAGGGGGTTTTTGGCTACACCTTC.

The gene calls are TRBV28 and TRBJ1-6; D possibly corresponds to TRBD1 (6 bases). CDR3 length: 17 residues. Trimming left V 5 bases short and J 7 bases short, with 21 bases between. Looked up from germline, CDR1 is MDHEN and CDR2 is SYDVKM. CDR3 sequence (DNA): TGTGCCAGCAGTCCGGTCGACTACGACAGGCGGAATTCACCCCTCCACTTT. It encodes CASSPVDYDRRNSPLHF.

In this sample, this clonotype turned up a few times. In nucleotides, the CDR3 is TGCAGTGCTGAGAGCGGGAGGGTCTACAATGAGCAGTTCTTC. Translating gives CSAESGRVYNEQFF. The rearrangement links TRBV20-1 to TRBJ2-1; TRBD2 agrees at 10 bases. The trim removed 5 bases at V and 3 bases at J, leaving 4 bases unmatched. Germline V gene sequence: CDR1 DFQATT, CDR2 SNEGSKA (reference sequence). The CDR3 loop spans 14 amino acids.

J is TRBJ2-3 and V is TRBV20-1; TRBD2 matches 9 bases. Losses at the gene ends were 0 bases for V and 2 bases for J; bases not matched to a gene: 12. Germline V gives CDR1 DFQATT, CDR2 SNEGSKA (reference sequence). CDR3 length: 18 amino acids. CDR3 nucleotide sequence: TGCAGTGCTAGAGATTATAGGTCAAGCGGGAGGCACACAGATACGCAGTATTTT. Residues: CSARDYRSSGRHTDTQYF.

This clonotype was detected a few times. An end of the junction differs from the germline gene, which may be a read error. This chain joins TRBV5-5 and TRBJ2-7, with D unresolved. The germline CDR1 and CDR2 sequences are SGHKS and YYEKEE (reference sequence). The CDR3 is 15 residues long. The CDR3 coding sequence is TGTGCGAGCAGCTTGGACCCGGCCAGAGCCTACGAGCAGTACTTC. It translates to CASSLDPARAYEQYF.

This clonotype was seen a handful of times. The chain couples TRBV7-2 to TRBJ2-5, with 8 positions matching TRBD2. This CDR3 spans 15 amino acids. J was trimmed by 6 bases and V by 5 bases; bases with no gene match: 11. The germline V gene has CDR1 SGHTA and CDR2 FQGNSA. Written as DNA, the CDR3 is TGTGCCAGCAGCCTAGACCCGGGGGGGGAGAAGACCCAGTACTTC. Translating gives CASSLDPGGEKTQYF.

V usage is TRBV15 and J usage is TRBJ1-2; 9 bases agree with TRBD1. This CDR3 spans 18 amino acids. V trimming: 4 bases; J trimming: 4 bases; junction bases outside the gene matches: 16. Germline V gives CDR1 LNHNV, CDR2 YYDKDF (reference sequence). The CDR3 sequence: CATSIPSAGTGLGYGYTF. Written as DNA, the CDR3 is TGTGCCACCAGCATTCCGAGCGCCGGGACAGGGCTTGGCTATGGCTACACCTTC. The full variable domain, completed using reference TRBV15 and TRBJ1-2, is DAMVIQNPRYQVTQFGKPVTLSCSQTLNHNVMYWYQQKSSQAPKLLFHYYDKDFNNEADTPDNFQSRRPNTSFCFLDIRSPGLGDTAMYLCATSIPSAGTGLGYGYTFGSGTRLTVV.